Shown below are 5 T cell receptor beta chains from a single sample sequenced in a study of blood T cell repertoires in COVID-19 (dated by TCRdb to about 2020). Preparation of the library involved the immunoSEQ multiplex PCR assay. Drawn from immuneACCESS, this table holds only the in-frame rearrangements with V and J called that TCRdb kept. Clones are partly lost; checked studies trace under half to an unresolved V gene and leave the rest unexplained. This sample comprises around 260,000 clones, around 86% of them detected only once. The ten largest make up 3.6% of the sample. The specimen was peripheral blood. These receptors were taken from a man aged 18 to 35 with active or convalescent COVID-19.

The chain employs TRBV10-3 and TRBJ1-1; 8 nucleotides agree with TRBD1. Germline lookup yields CDR1 ENHRY and CDR2 SYGVKD. The length of the CDR3 is 14 residues. The V segment lost 4 bases and the J segment 4 bases; nucleotides outside the gene matches: 5. The CDR3, as DNA: TGTGCCATCAGTGGAGGGGGACAGGTCACTGAAGCTTTCTTT. Protein sequence: CAISGGGQVTEAFF.

This clone was recorded many times. The rearrangement links TRBV5-4 to TRBJ2-7; the D gene is possibly TRBD1 (6 bases). Germline V lookup: CDR1 SGHNT, CDR2 YYREEE (reference sequence). V was clipped by 1 base and J by 6 bases, with 17 bases between them. This CDR3 is built from 15 residues. In nucleotides, the CDR3 is TGTGCCAGCAGCTTGATTGGGGGCTCCGTCGTCGAGCAGTACTTC. It is translated as CASSLIGGSVVEQYF.

The chain employs TRBV7-9 and TRBJ1-2; 8 positions agree with TRBD1. The trim removed 5 bases at V and 4 bases at J, leaving 9 bases unmatched. There are 15 residues in the CDR3. CDR1 and CDR2 (germline): SEHNR, FQNEAQ (reference sequence). CDR3 DNA sequence: TGTGCCAGCAGCGTAGGACAGGGAGGCGGCTATGGCTACACCTTC. It specifies CASSVGQGGGYGYTF.

The chain has TRBV6-2 or TRBV6-3 and TRBJ2-3; D is ambiguous. This CDR3 is built from 12 residues. Germline CDR1 reads MNHEY; CDR2 reads SVGEGT. V gave up 1 base and J gave up 10 bases, with 9 bases separating them. Here the CDR3 DNA reads TGTGCCAGCAGTTACTTGGAAAGCGCGCAGTATTTT. Protein sequence: CASSYLESAQYF.

The chain has TRBV19 and TRBJ2-2; 8 nucleotides agree with TRBD1. This CDR3 has 15 amino acids. Germline lookup yields CDR1 LNHDA and CDR2 SQIVND (reference sequence). After removal of 10 bases from V and 6 bases from J, the junction contained 13 bases not matched to a gene. CDR3 DNA: TGTGCCACCAAGGACAGGGCCCACTCCGCCGGGGAGCTGTTTTTT. This translates into CATKDRAHSAGELFF.